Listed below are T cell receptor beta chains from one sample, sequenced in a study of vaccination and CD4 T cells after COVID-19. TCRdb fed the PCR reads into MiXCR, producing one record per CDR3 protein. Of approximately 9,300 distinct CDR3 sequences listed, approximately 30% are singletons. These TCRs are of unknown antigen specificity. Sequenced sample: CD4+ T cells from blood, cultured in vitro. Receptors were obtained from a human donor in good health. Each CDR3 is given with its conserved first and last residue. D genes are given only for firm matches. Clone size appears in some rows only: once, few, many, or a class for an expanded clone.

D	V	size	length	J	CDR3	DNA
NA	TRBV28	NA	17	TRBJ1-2	CASSSGSRTRRGYGYTF	TGTGCCAGCAGTTCGGGATCACGGACGAGGCGGGGCTATGGCTACACCTTC
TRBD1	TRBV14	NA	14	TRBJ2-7	CASSPTGNTYEQYF	TGTGCCAGCAGCCCGACAGGGAACACCTACGAGCAGTACTTC
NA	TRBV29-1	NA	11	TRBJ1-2	CSATGTYGYTF	TGCAGCGCTACAGGGACCTATGGCTACACCTTC
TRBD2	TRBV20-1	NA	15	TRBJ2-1	CSAALAEGRRNEQFF	TGCAGTGCCGCGCTAGCGGAGGGGCGACGAAATGAGCAGTTCTTC
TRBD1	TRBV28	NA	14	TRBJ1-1	CASSLTGAMTEAFF	TGTGCCAGCAGTTTGACAGGGGCTATGACTGAAGCTTTCTTT
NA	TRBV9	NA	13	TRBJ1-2	CASSVEGVGGYTF	TGTGCCAGCAGCGTAGAGGGAGTAGGGGGCTACACCTTC
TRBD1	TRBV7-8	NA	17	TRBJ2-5	CASSPMLGQGARETQYF	TGTGCCAGCAGCCCGATGCTAGGACAGGGGGCGCGTGAGACCCAGTACTTC
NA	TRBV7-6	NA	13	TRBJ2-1	CASSLAEINEQFF	TGTGCCAGCAGCTTAGCGGAAATCAATGAGCAGTTCTTC
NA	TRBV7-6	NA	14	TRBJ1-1	CASSPSDGGGRAFF	TGTGCCAGCAGCCCCTCGGACGGAGGAGGTAGAGCTTTCTTT
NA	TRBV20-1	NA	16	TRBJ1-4	CSAISGLRAVNEKLFF	TGCAGTGCTATATCCGGGCTCCGGGCGGTTAATGAAAAACTGTTTTTT
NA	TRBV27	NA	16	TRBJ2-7	CASYDLPNRNLYEQYF	TGTGCCAGTTATGACCTCCCCAACAGGAATCTCTACGAGCAGTACTTC
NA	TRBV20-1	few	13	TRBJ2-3	CSARPGGTDTQYF	TGCAGTGCTAGACCGGGTGGGACAGATACGCAGTATTTT
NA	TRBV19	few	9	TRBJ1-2	CASRCGYTF	TGTGCCAGTAGGTGTGGCTACACCTTC
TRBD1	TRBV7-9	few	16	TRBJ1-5	CASSSSGGGDYQPQHF	TGTGCCAGCAGCTCCTCGGGAGGGGGCGATTATCAGCCCCAGCATTTT
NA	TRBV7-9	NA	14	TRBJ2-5	CASNARGVQETQYF	TGTGCCAGCAACGCCAGGGGGGTCCAAGAGACCCAGTACTTC
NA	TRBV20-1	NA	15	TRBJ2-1	CSPLEMGRQNNEQFF	TGCAGTCCTCTAGAAATGGGGCGGCAAAACAATGAGCAGTTCTTC
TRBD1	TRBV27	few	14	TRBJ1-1	CASSLGQGDTEAFF	TGTGCCAGCAGCCTTGGACAGGGAGACACTGAAGCTTTCTTT
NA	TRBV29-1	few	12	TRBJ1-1	CSGQQMSTEAFF	TGCAGCGGCCAGCAGATGAGCACTGAAGCTTTCTTT
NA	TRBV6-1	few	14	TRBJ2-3	CASQWGGATDTQYF	TGTGCCAGTCAATGGGGGGGGGCCACAGATACGCAGTATTTT
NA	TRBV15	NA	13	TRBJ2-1	CATSRDLGNEQFF	TGTGCCACCAGCAGAGATTTGGGGAATGAGCAGTTCTTC
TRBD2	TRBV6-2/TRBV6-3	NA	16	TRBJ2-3	CASTPRVLAVPVFWYF	TGTGCCAGCACCCCTCGGGTACTAGCGGTCCCTGTCTTCTGGTATTTT
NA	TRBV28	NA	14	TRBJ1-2	CASSFYRFTYGYTF	TGTGCCAGCAGTTTCTATCGGTTTACTTATGGCTACACCTTC
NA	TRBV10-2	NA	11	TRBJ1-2	CASSDSYGYTF	TGCGCCAGCAGTGATAGCTATGGCTACACCTTC
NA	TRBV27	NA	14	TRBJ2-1	CATTLPYPYNEQFF	TGTGCCACCACCCTCCCTTACCCTTACAATGAGCAGTTCTTC
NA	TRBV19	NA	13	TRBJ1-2	CASVRDGQYGYTF	TGTGCCAGTGTCCGTGACGGACAGTATGGCTACACCTTC
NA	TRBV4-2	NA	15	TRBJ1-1	CASSLRTVVDTEAFF	TGTGCCAGCAGCCTTCGGACGGTGGTGGACACTGAAGCTTTCTTT
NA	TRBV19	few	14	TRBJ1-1	CASSLRGLNTEAFF	TGTGCCAGTAGTCTCAGGGGCCTGAACACTGAAGCTTTCTTT
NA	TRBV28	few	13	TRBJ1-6	CASSLRTVPPLHF	TGTGCCAGCAGTTTAAGGACAGTACCACCCCTCCACTTT
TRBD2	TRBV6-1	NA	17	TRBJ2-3	CASSRLGTSGRIDTQYF	TGTGCCAGCAGCCGTCTAGGGACTAGCGGGAGAATAGATACGCAGTATTTT
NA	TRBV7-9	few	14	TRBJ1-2	CASSLARGRYGYTF	TGTGCCAGCAGCCTGGCCCGGGGTCGCTATGGCTACACCTTC
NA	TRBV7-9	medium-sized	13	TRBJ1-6	CASSPRDHSPLHF	TGTGCCAGCAGCCCGAGAGATCATTCACCCCTCCACTTT
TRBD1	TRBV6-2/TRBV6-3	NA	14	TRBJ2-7	CASRPGQGNHEQYF	TGTGCCAGCAGGCCGGGACAGGGGAACCACGAGCAGTACTTC
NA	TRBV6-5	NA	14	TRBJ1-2	CASSYFGQTYGYTF	TGTGCCAGCAGTTACTTTGGACAAACTTATGGCTACACCTTC
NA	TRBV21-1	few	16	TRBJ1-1	CASSKGDQGMNTEAFF	TGTGCCAGCAGCAAAGGCGACCAGGGGATGAACACTGAAGCTTTCTTT
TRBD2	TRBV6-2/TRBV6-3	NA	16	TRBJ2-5	CASSGSLAGAKETQYF	TGTGCCAGCAGTGGCAGCCTAGCGGGGGCTAAGGAGACCCAGTACTTC
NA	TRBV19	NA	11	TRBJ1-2	CASSLSYGYTF	TGTGCCAGTAGTTTAAGCTATGGCTACACCTTC